This TCR beta chain was identified during a study of tumor-infiltrating lymphocytes in primary liver carcinoma. The overall study: Patients were men and women aged 30 to 69 years. Tissue type made little difference to sample yields of roughly 3.65 to 7.5 million productive TCRbeta reads.

The authors made TCR beta cDNA from approximately 500 ng total RNA with a constant-region primer. Investigators got TCR beta libraries out of three nested multiplex PCR rounds, done with slightly modified ARM-PCR. PCR rounds one and two used TRBV1-TRBV30 forward primers with a C-beta reverse primer for around 9 cycles each. MiXCR, applied by TCRdb to the multiplex PCR reads, yields one record per CDR3 protein. The top ten clones hold about a quarter of a sample with tens of thousands of distinct CDR3 sequences, about three quarters of them seen once. Total RNA and DNA came together from roughly 20-30 mg of bulk tissue without cell sorting. This clonotype was seen a single time. The CDR3 loop spans 14 amino acids. Between the trimmed V and J ends, which lost 10 bases and 10 bases, there was a span of 20 bases. Germline V CDR1 and CDR2: ENHRY, SYGVKD.

The chain links TRBV10-3 to TRBJ1-6, with a possible D match to TRBD1 (6 bases). Sequencing was done on a sample of liver tumor tissue from sampling region 3. Subset denoted: tumor region T3, left-lateral pole. The receptor comes from a man aged 35 to 55 with primary liver carcinoma and hepatitis B virus infection. Written as DNA, the CDR3 is TGTGCCACCGGGACATGGGCGCGGAAATCACCCCTCCACTTT. This sequence encodes CATGTWARKSPLHF.